Below, 25 T cell receptor beta chains from the same sample are listed, as sequenced in a study of blood T cell repertoires in COVID-19. Here immunoSEQ multiplex PCR was the method, and the copy in TCRdb shows in-frame clones only, minus some. Of 200,000 or so clones listed, under 90% are singletons. The sequencing sample was made of peripheral blood. The receptors derive from a woman in her fifties or sixties who had recovered from COVID-19.

In this sample, this clone turned up once. This chain uses TRBV24-1 with TRBJ2-7; no clear D. The germline V gene has CDR1 KGHDR and CDR2 SFDVKD. The length of the CDR3 is 12 residues. V shed 4 bases and J shed 4 bases, with 7 bases lying between them. The CDR3 loop reads CATSDRLYEQYF. The CDR3 DNA follows: TGTGCCACCAGTGACAGGTTATACGAGCAGTACTTC.

V gene TRBV5-1 combines with J gene TRBJ2-3; 9 nucleotides agree with TRBD2. The CDR3 extends over 15 amino acids. CDR1 is SGHRS, CDR2 YFSETQ, per germline. V was pared by 4 bases and J by 10 bases, with 13 bases of the junction left unmatched. The CDR3 region has the DNA TGCGCCAGCAGCCCCGGGGCGGGGGGGTCATCCGCGCAGTATTTT. Translated: CASSPGAGGSSAQYF.

The V call is TRBV3-1 (or the pseudogene TRBV3-2), the J call TRBJ1-2; the match to TRBD1 covers 7 bases. With V trimmed by 4 bases and J by 9 bases, 5 bases remained unmatched. The CDR3 runs 12 residues. Per germline, CDR1 LGHDT and CDR2 YNNKEL (reference sequence). Here the CDR3 DNA reads TGTGCCAGCAGCCGCGGACAGGACCGCTACACCTTC. This gives the protein CASSRGQDRYTF.

J is TRBJ2-5 and V is TRBV5-1; 12 positions match TRBD2. This CDR3 spans 16 amino acids. Germline V gene data show CDR1 as SGHRS and CDR2 as YFSETQ. The V gene end was trimmed by 2 bases and the J gene end by 4 bases; junction bases not matched to a gene: 6. CDR3 in amino acids: CASSFGSSGGAETQYF. The CDR3 DNA reads as TGCGCCAGCAGCTTCGGGTCTAGCGGGGGGGCAGAGACCCAGTACTTC.

This rearrangement joins TRBV7-9 to TRBJ2-7; tentative D call: TRBD1 (5 bases). CDR3 size: 13 residues. The V end lost 1 base, the J end lost 5 bases, and 9 bases lay between the germline ends. The germline gives CDR1 SEHNR, CDR2 FQNEAQ (reference sequence). CDR3 nucleotides: TGTGCCAGCAGCTTAGAGACAGCAGACGAGCAGTACTTC. Protein product: CASSLETADEQYF. Full variable domain (rest looked up from reference TRBV7-9 and TRBJ2-7): DTGVSQNPRHKITKRGQNVTFRCDPISEHNRLYWYRQTLGQGPEFLTYFQNEAQLEKSRLLSDRFSAERPKGSFSTLEIQRTEQGDSAMYLCASSLETADEQYFGPGTRLTVT.

The J gene is TRBJ2-7, the V gene TRBV15; the match to TRBD2 covers 9 bases. V trimming: 1 base; J trimming: 6 bases; junction bases outside the gene matches: 4. Germline loops: CDR1 LNHNV, CDR2 YYDKDF (reference sequence). The CDR3 totals 14 residues. CDR3 DNA: TGTGCCACCAGCAGAGGGACTAGCGACCCCGAGCAGTACTTC. The encoded protein is CATSRGTSDPEQYF.

This clone was detected only a few times. This chain connects TRBV5-1 to TRBJ1-1; 10 bases match TRBD1. V shed 4 bases and J 6 bases; nucleotides not matched to a gene: 6. The CDR3 is 14 residues long. Per the germline V gene, CDR1 is SGHRS and CDR2 is YFSETQ. The CDR3 loop reads CASSLGTGVAEAFF. For the CDR3, the DNA is TGCGCCAGCAGCCTGGGGACAGGGGTAGCTGAAGCTTTCTTT.

V is TRBV6-5 and J is TRBJ1-2, with D possibly matching TRBD1 (6 bases). The V gene's germline CDR1 is MNHEY and CDR2 SVGAGI. V lost 8 bases, J lost 4 bases, and 11 bases lay in between. The CDR3 has 12 residues. The CDR3 protein is CASARGGYGYTF. CDR3 nucleotide sequence: TGTGCCAGCGCGAGGGGGGGCTATGGCTACACCTTC.

The genes are TRBV19 and TRBJ2-2; 7 nucleotides agree with TRBD1. Germline values: CDR1 LNHDA, CDR2 SQIVND (reference sequence). The CDR3 covers 19 residues. V shed 1 base and J 0 bases; nucleotides not matched to a gene: 11. The CDR3 bases are TGTGCCAGTAGTATAGTAGGGGAGTGGGGACAGTCGAACACCGGGGAGCTGTTTTTT. Amino acids: CASSIVGEWGQSNTGELFF.

The V call is TRBV7-2, the J call TRBJ2-7; perhaps TRBD1 as D (8 bases). The CDR3 consists of 14 residues. CDR1 is SGHTA and CDR2 is FQGNSA in the germline V gene. Trimming shortened V by 6 bases and J by 5 bases, and 17 bases separated the two germline ends. The CDR3, as DNA: TGTGCCAGCAGTCTACAGGGGGGGCTGGACGAGCAGTACTTC. Residues: CASSLQGGLDEQYF.

The V gene is TRBV5-1, the J gene TRBJ1-2; 11 bases line up with TRBD1. The CDR3 is 16 residues long. Germline V gene sequence: CDR1 SGHRS, CDR2 YFSETQ. V was pared by 4 bases and J by 5 bases, with 10 bases of the junction left unmatched. CDR3 loop: CASSPSPGQGVYGYTF. CDR3 bases: TGCGCCAGCAGCCCATCTCCGGGACAGGGGGTTTATGGCTACACCTTC.

This sequence joins TRBV29-1 and TRBJ2-7, with TRBD2 as a possible D gene (6 bases). The V gene's germline CDR1 is SQVTM and CDR2 ANQGSEA. The V gene lost 0 bases and the J gene lost 3 bases, with 21 bases spanning the gap. There are 17 residues in the CDR3. CDR3 region: CSVEEGYPGGSGYEQYF. The CDR3 nucleotides read TGCAGCGTTGAAGAGGGGTACCCCGGGGGTAGCGGCTACGAGCAGTACTTC.

The chain is built from TRBV12-3 or TRBV12-4 and TRBJ2-2; D is undetermined. This CDR3 contains 11 residues. V gave up 10 bases and J gave up 5 bases, with 8 bases separating them. The CDR3 sequence: CATSQTGELFF. DNA of the CDR3: TGTGCCACCTCACAAACCGGGGAGCTGTTTTTT.

The chain uses TRBV4-2 and TRBJ2-7; no clear D. The CDR3 loop spans 16 amino acids. Per germline, CDR1 LGHNA and CDR2 YNFKEQ. The ends were cut back, 1 base at V and 0 bases at J, with 13 bases in the middle. CDR3 bases: TGTGCCAGCAGCCAAGCAGAATCCTGGCCCTCCTACGAGCAGTACTTC. Protein: CASSQAESWPSYEQYF.

The J gene is TRBJ1-2, the V gene TRBV15, with a weak D call TRBD1 (6 bases). CDR1 LNHNV and CDR2 YYDKDF come from the germline V gene (reference sequence). The CDR3 covers 13 residues. The V end lost 3 bases, the J end lost 3 bases, and 8 bases lay between the germline ends. Here the CDR3 reads CATSSWTDYGYTF. The CDR3 DNA sequence: TGTGCCACCAGCAGTTGGACAGACTATGGCTACACCTTC.

The chain recombines TRBV7-2 with TRBJ2-3; 11 bases map to TRBD2. Unmatched junction bases numbered 9, after V lost 2 bases and J lost 8 bases. Germline V CDR1 and CDR2: SGHTA, FQGNSA. The CDR3 consists of 16 residues. DNA of the CDR3: TGTGCCAGCAGCTTAACACTAGCGGGGGTACTTTCTACGCAGTATTTT. It translates to CASSLTLAGVLSTQYF.

The rearrangement links TRBV18 to TRBJ2-3; TRBD2 matches 11 bases. Germline CDR1 is KGHSH and CDR2 is LQKENI. CDR3 length equals 16 residues. V gave up 4 bases and J gave up 2 bases; unmatched junction bases: 5. The CDR3 DNA follows: TGTGCCAGCTCACTAGGACTAGCGGGTGTCACAGATACGCAGTATTTT. Translation gives CASSLGLAGVTDTQYF.

The J gene is TRBJ1-5, the V gene TRBV6-5; 8 bases line up with TRBD1. Looked up from germline, CDR1 is MNHEY and CDR2 is SVGAGI. The length of the CDR3 is 15 residues. V dropped 7 bases and J dropped 4; count of bases not matched to a gene: 9. Here the CDR3 reads CASTFDRGGNQPQHF. DNA for the CDR3: TGTGCCAGCACCTTTGACAGGGGTGGTAATCAGCCCCAGCATTTT.

The chain carries TRBV11-2 and TRBJ2-1, with 8 bases matching TRBD2. The CDR3 loop spans 16 amino acids. V was clipped by 3 bases and J by 3 bases; unmatched bases: 7. Germline loops: CDR1 SGHAT, CDR2 FQNNGV. CDR3 sequence reads: CASSFGSGGLYNEQFF. CDR3 coding DNA: TGTGCCAGCAGCTTTGGCTCGGGGGGGCTCTACAATGAGCAGTTCTTC. Supplemented by reference TRBV11-2 and TRBJ2-1, the full variable domain reads EAGVAQSPRYKIIEKRQSVAFWCNPISGHATLYWYQQILGQGPKLLIQFQNNGVVDDSQLPKDRFSAERLKGVDSTLKIQPAKLEDSAVYLCASSFGSGGLYNEQFFGPGTRLTVL.

The V and J genes are TRBV10-2 and TRBJ1-5; 7 nucleotides align to TRBD1. The CDR3 sequence is 14 residues long. V lost 3 bases and J lost 6; bases outside the gene matches: 5. Germline assignment: CDR1 WSHSY and CDR2 SAAADI. In DNA form, the CDR3 reads TGCGCCAGCAGTGAAGACAGGGTGGTTCAGCCCCAGCATTTT. The encoded protein is CASSEDRVVQPQHF.

The chain uses TRBV25-1 and TRBJ2-3, with D tentatively TRBD1 (6 bases). V was shortened by 2 bases and J by 3 bases, with 15 bases between the two germline ends. CDR1 and CDR2 (germline): MGHDK, SYGVNS. The CDR3 length is 16 residues. The CDR3 region is CASSELQGSQTDTQYF. The CDR3 DNA sequence: TGTGCCAGCAGTGAACTACAGGGTTCGCAGACAGATACGCAGTATTTT.

The rearrangement uses TRBV5-1 and TRBJ1-2, with unresolved D. The germline CDR1 and CDR2 sequences are SGHRS and YFSETQ. This CDR3 has 15 amino acids. Trimming pared 0 bases from V and 2 bases from J, leaving 11 bases between. CDR3 in amino acids: CASSLAAQVNYGYTF. The DNA of the CDR3 is TGCGCCAGCAGCTTGGCAGCCCAGGTGAACTATGGCTACACCTTC.

This chain connects TRBV5-1 to TRBJ2-4; D possibly corresponds to TRBD1 (7 bases). The germline V and J ends were trimmed by 4 bases and 5 bases, with 19 bases remaining between them. The CDR3 sequence is 16 residues long. Germline assignment: CDR1 SGHRS and CDR2 YFSETQ. The DNA for the CDR3 is TGCGCCAGCAGCCACCAGGGGGGTTGGAGCCAAAACATTCAGTACTTC. Its protein product is CASSHQGGWSQNIQYF. Looking up the rest from reference TRBV5-1 and TRBJ2-4 gives the full variable domain: KAGVTQTPRYLIKTRGQQVTLSCSPISGHRSVSWYQQTPGQGLQFLFEYFSETQRNKGNFPGRFSGRQFSNSRSEMNVSTLELGDSALYLCASSHQGGWSQNIQYFGAGTRLSVL.

The J gene is TRBJ2-7, the V gene TRBV5-5, with 9 bases that match TRBD1. This CDR3 spans 15 amino acids. V trimming: 2 bases; J trimming: 6 bases; junction bases outside the gene matches: 9. Germline CDR1 SGHKS, CDR2 YYEKEE (reference sequence). DNA of the CDR3: TGTGCCAGCAGCTTACAGGGGGCGCTGGTAGGCGAGCAGTACTTC. Its translation: CASSLQGALVGEQYF.

The chain joins TRBV5-4 to TRBJ2-5; 12 bases are shared with TRBD2. Germline CDR1 SGHNT, CDR2 YYREEE (reference sequence). J gave up 9 bases and V 6 bases, and 15 bases lay outside the gene matches. CDR3 length equals 16 residues. The CDR3 protein is CASTRRLAGGSGAQYF. The CDR3 DNA reads TGTGCCAGCACCCGGAGGCTAGCGGGGGGGTCAGGGGCCCAGTACTTC.